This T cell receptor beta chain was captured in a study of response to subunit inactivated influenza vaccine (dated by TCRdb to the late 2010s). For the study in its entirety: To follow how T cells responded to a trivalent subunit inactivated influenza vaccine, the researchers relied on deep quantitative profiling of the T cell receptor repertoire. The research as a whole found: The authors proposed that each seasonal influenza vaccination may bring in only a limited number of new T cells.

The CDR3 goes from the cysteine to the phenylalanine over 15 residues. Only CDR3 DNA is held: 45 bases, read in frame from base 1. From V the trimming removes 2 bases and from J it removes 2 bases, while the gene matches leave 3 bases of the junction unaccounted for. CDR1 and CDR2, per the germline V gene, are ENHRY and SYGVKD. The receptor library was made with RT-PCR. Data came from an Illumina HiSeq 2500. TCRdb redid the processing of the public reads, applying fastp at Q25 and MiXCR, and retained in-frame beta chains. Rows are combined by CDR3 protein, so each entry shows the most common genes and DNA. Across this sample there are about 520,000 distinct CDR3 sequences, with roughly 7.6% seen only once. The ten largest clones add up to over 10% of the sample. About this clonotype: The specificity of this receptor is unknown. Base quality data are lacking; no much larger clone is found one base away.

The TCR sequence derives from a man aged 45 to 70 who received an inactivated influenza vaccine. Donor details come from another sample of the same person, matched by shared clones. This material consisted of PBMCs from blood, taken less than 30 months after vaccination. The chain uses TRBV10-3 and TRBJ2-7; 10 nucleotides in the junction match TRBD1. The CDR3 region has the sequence CAISEAGTGAYEQYF. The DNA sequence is TGTGCCATCAGTGAGGCCGGGACAGGGGCCTACGAGCAGTACTTC.